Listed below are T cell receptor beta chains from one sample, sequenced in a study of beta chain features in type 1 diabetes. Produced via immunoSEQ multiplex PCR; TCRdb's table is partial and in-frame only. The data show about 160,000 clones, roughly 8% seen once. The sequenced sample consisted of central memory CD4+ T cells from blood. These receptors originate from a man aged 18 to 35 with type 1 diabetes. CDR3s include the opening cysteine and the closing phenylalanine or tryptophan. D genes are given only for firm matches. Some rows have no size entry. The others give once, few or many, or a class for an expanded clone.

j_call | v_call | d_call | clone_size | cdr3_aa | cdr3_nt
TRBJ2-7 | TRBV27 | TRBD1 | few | CASSLRQGAGALGEQYF | TGTGCCAGCAGTCTAAGACAGGGGGCCGGGGCTTTGGGCGAGCAGTACTTC
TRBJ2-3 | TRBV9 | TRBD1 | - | CASSVDRASDTQYF | TGTGCCAGCAGCGTGGACAGGGCGTCAGATACGCAGTATTTT
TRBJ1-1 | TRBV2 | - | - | CASSGNGFREAFF | TGTGCCAGCAGTGGTAACGGGTTTCGTGAAGCTTTCTTT
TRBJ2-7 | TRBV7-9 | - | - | CASSLSANSYEQYF | TGTGCCAGCAGCCTGTCAGCGAACTCCTACGAGCAGTACTTC
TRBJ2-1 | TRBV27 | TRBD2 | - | CASSLTSGRKFF | TGTGCCAGCAGTCTGACTAGCGGAAGGAAGTTCTTC
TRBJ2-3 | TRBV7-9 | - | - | CASSPRADTQYF | TGTGCCAGCAGCCCCCGGGCAGATACGCAGTATTTT
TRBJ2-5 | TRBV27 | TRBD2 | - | CASSLTSGRVGEETQYF | TGTGCCAGCAGTCTCACTAGCGGGAGGGTGGGGGAAGAGACCCAGTACTTC
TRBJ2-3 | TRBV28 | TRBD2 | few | CASSLLASGGTDTQYF | TGTGCCAGCAGTTTACTGGCTAGCGGGGGAACAGATACGCAGTATTTT
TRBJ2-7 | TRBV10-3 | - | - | CATVPVSAPQGEQYF | TGTGCCACCGTCCCAGTGTCTGCTCCCCAGGGCGAGCAGTACTTC
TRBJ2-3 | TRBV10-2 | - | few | CASSGRGIGTDTQYF | TGCGCCAGCAGTGGAAGGGGAATAGGGACAGATACGCAGTATTTT
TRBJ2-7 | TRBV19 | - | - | CASSIGSLAFAEQYF | TGTGCCAGTAGTATAGGTTCACTAGCTTTCGCCGAGCAGTACTTC
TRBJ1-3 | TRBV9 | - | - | CASSAEPNSGNTIYF | TGTGCCAGCAGCGCGGAGCCGAACTCTGGAAACACCATATATTTT
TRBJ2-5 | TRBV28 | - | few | CASSFRGQETQYF | TGTGCCAGCAGTTTCCGAGGTCAAGAGACCCAGTACTTC
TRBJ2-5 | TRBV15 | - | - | CATSSAPRPGARTQYF | TGTGCCACCAGCAGCGCCCCGCGTCCAGGGGCCCGAACCCAGTACTTC
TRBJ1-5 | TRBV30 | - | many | CAWRADSNQPQHF | TGTGCCTGGAGGGCCGATAGCAATCAGCCCCAGCATTTT
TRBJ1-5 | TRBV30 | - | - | CAWSARGNQPQHF | TGTGCCTGGAGTGCCCGGGGCAATCAGCCCCAGCATTTT
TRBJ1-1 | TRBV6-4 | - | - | CASSEGTEAFF | TGTGCCAGCAGCGAGGGCACTGAAGCTTTCTTT
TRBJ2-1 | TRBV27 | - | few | CASSPKWGLSSYNEQFF | TGTGCCAGCAGCCCCAAGTGGGGGCTCAGCTCCTACAATGAGCAGTTCTTC
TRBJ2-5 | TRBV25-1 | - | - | CASSPPDRETQYF | TGTGCCAGCTCCCCACCGGACAGAGAGACCCAGTACTTC
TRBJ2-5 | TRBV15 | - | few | CATRASQETQYF | TGTGCCACCAGGGCTTCCCAAGAGACCCAGTACTTC
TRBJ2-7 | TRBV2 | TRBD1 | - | CASRVGQGANEQYF | TGTGCCAGCAGGGTGGGACAGGGGGCTAACGAGCAGTACTTC
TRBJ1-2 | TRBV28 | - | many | CAISRQNYGYTF | TGTGCCATAAGTAGACAGAACTATGGCTACACCTTC
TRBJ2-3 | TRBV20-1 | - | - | CSAGTDTQYF | TGCAGTGCTGGCACAGATACACAGTATTTT
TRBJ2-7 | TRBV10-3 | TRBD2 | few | CAISGDYYEQYF | TGTGCCATCAGTGGGGACTACTACGAGCAGTACTTC
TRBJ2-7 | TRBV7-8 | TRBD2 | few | CASSPLAGISSYEQYF | TGTGCCAGCAGCCCACTAGCGGGGATAAGCTCCTACGAGCAGTACTTC
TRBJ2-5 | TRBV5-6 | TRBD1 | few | CASSLLGPGGQETQYF | TGTGCCAGCAGCTTGTTAGGGCCAGGGGGTCAAGAGACCCAGTACTTC
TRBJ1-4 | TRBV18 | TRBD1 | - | CASSPENRGEKLFF | TGTGCCAGCTCACCCGAGAACAGGGGTGAAAAACTGTTTTTT
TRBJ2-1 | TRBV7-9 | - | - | CASSFTVGNEQFF | TGTGCCAGCAGCTTTACTGTTGGCAATGAGCAGTTCTTC
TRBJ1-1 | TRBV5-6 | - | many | CASSLGRSAEAFF | TGTGCCAGCAGCTTGGGCAGGTCCGCTGAAGCTTTCTTT
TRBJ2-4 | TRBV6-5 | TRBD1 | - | CASSPGTGSRYF | TGTGCCAGCAGCCCCGGGACAGGGAGTCGGTACTTC
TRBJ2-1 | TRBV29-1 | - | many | CSVEEPRRINEQFF | TGCAGCGTTGAAGAGCCCAGGAGGATCAATGAGCAGTTCTTC
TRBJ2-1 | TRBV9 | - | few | CASSVRAGLNNEQFF | TGTGCCAGCAGCGTACGGGCGGGGCTCAACAATGAGCAGTTCTTC
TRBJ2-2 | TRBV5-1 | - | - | CASSLQTGDTGELFF | TGCGCCAGCAGCTTACAAACAGGAGACACCGGGGAGCTGTTTTTT
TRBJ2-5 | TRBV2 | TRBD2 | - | CASSDPGGQETQYF | TGTGCCAGCAGTGACCCGGGGGGTCAAGAGACCCAGTACTTC
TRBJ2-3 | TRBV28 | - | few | CASSLYGEFSTDTQYF | TGTGCCAGCAGTTTATACGGGGAGTTCAGCACAGATACGCAGTATTTT
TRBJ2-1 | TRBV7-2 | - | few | CASSLARNSYNEQFF | TGTGCCAGCAGCTTAGCCAGGAACTCCTACAATGAGCAGTTCTTC
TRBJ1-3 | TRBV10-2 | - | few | CASSAPGSSGNTIYF | TGCGCCAGCAGTGCCCCGGGGAGCTCTGGAAACACCATATATTTT
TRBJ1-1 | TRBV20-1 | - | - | CSARTEMIAFF | TGCAGTGCAAGGACAGAAATGATAGCTTTCTTT
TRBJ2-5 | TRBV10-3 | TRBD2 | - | CAIRPTSGEETQYF | TGTGCCATCAGACCGACTAGCGGGGAAGAGACCCAGTACTTC
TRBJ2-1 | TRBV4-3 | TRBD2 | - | CASSQPSGGVNEQFF | TGCGCCAGCAGCCAACCTAGCGGGGGGGTCAATGAGCAGTTCTTC
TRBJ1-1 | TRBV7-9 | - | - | CAAGGGGTEAFF | TGTGCCGCGGGGGGCGGGGGCACTGAAGCTTTCTTT
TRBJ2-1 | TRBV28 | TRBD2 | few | CARGAGGRNEQFF | TGTGCCAGAGGGGCGGGAGGGCGTAATGAGCAGTTCTTC
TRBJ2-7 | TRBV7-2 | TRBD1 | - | CASRVTGTGITYEQYF | TGTGCCAGCAGAGTCACCGGGACAGGGATTACCTACGAGCAGTACTTC
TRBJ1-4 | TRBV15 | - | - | CATSRDLQGWSEKLFF | TGTGCCACCAGCAGAGATCTCCAGGGGTGGAGTGAAAAACTGTTTTTT
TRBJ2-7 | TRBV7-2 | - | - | CASSLGAGEYYEQYF | TGTGCCAGCAGCTTAGGTGCCGGGGAGTACTACGAGCAGTACTTC
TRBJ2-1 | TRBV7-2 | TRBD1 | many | CASSLGQGGYSSSYNEQFF | TGTGCCAGCAGCTTAGGACAGGGCGGCTACTCAAGCTCCTACAATGAGCAGTTCTTC
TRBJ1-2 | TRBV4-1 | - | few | CASSQVAQADRYGYTF | TGCGCCAGCAGCCAAGTAGCACAGGCGGATCGATATGGCTACACCTTC
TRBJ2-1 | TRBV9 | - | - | CASSVSQGSYNEQFF | TGTGCCAGCAGCGTAAGCCAGGGGTCATACAATGAGCAGTTCTTC
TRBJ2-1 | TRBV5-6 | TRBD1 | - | CASSPGQGHYNEQFF | TGTGCCAGCAGCCCGGGACAGGGTCACTACAATGAGCAGTTCTTC
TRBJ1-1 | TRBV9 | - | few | CASSAGTSMNTEAFF | TGTGCCAGCAGCGCCGGGACATCCATGAACACTGAAGCTTTCTTT
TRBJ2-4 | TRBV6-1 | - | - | CASSEHRDEDIQYF | TGTGCCAGCAGTGAACACAGGGATGAGGACATTCAGTACTTC
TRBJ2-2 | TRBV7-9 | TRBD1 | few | CASSLRGQGITGELFF | TGTGCCAGCAGCTTAAGGGGACAGGGGATCACCGGGGAGCTGTTTTTT
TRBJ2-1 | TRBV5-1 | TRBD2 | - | CASSSGLAGANEQFF | TGCGCCAGCAGCTCGGGACTAGCGGGAGCGAATGAGCAGTTCTTC
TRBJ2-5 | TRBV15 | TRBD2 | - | CATSRTSGAGQETQYF | TGTGCCACCAGCAGGACTAGCGGGGCGGGCCAAGAGACCCAGTACTTC
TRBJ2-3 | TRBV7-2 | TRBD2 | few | CASSLGAGGTSAPDTQYF | TGTGCCAGCAGCTTAGGAGCGGGGGGGACCTCCGCCCCAGATACGCAGTATTTT
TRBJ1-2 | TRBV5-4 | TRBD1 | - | CASNWDSSNYGYTF | TGTGCCAGCAACTGGGACAGTTCTAACTATGGCTACACCTTC
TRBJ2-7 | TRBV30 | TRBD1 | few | CAWSLTRGRLYEQYF | TGTGCCTGGAGTCTAACCAGGGGGCGCCTCTACGAGCAGTACTTC
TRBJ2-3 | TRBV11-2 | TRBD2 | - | CASSLGVIAGGLTDTQYF | TGTGCCAGCAGCTTAGGTGTAATAGCGGGGGGTTTAACAGATACGCAGTATTTT
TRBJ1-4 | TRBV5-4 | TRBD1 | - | CASSLQGAAEKLFF | TGTGCCAGCAGCTTGCAGGGGGCGGCTGAAAAACTGTTTTTT
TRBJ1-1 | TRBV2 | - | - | CASSARPTRNTEAFF | TGTGCCAGCAGCGCGAGACCGACAAGGAACACTGAAGCTTTCTTT